The rows below give T cell receptor beta chains drawn from one sample of a study of response to subunit inactivated influenza vaccine. TCRdb re-derived calls from the RT-PCR reads in MiXCR, one entry per CDR3 protein. The sample holds about 180,000 distinct CDR3 sequences; about 10% are singletons and the top ten take roughly a tenth. The sample consisted of non-naive T cells sorted from PBMCs, taken on the day of vaccination. Receptors were obtained from a man aged 50 to 59 who received an inactivated influenza vaccine. The CDR3 runs from the conserved cysteine through the conserved F or W. Fields, in order: clone size, V gene, D gene, J gene, CDR3 protein, CDR3 DNA. D genes are given only for firm matches. Clone size is not always given. Where it is, it says once, few, many or a class for expanded clones.

clone size: -
V gene: TRBV10-3
D gene: -
J gene: TRBJ2-3
CDR3 protein: CAVLRTDTQYF
CDR3 DNA: TGTGCCGTGCTCCGGACAGATACGCAGTATTTT

clone size: few
V gene: TRBV6-2/TRBV6-3
D gene: -
J gene: TRBJ2-1
CDR3 protein: CASRTPEGGGYNEQFF
CDR3 DNA: TGTGCCAGCAGGACGCCTGAGGGTGGGGGCTACAATGAGCAGTTCTTC

clone size: few
V gene: TRBV28
D gene: TRBD2
J gene: TRBJ2-7
CDR3 protein: CASSSGTSKYEQYF
CDR3 DNA: TGTGCCAGCAGTTCCGGGACTAGCAAGTACGAGCAGTACTTC

clone size: few
V gene: TRBV11-2
D gene: -
J gene: TRBJ1-1
CDR3 protein: CASSLHEVAREAFF
CDR3 DNA: TGTGCCAGCAGCTTACACGAAGTGGCTCGTGAAGCTTTCTTT

clone size: few
V gene: TRBV30
D gene: TRBD1
J gene: TRBJ1-1
CDR3 protein: CAWMNFDWTGIEAFF
CDR3 DNA: TGTGCCTGGATGAATTTTGACTGGACAGGGATTGAAGCTTTCTTT

clone size: -
V gene: TRBV20-1
D gene: TRBD2
J gene: TRBJ2-1
CDR3 protein: CSATSGSDMDEQFF
CDR3 DNA: TGCAGTGCCACCAGCGGGAGCGACATGGATGAGCAGTTCTTC

clone size: few
V gene: TRBV20-1
D gene: -
J gene: TRBJ2-7
CDR3 protein: CSAILVYEQYF
CDR3 DNA: TGCAGTGCTATACTCGTCTACGAGCAGTACTTC

clone size: many
V gene: TRBV28
D gene: -
J gene: TRBJ1-2
CDR3 protein: CASSLLGRRIINYGYTF
CDR3 DNA: TGTGCCAGCAGTTTATTGGGGCGCAGGATCATTAACTATGGCTACACCTTC

clone size: -
V gene: TRBV18
D gene: -
J gene: TRBJ2-7
CDR3 protein: CASSPSSKEQYF
CDR3 DNA: TGTGCCAGCTCACCCAGCAGCAAAGAGCAGTACTTC

clone size: -
V gene: TRBV11-2
D gene: TRBD2
J gene: TRBJ2-3
CDR3 protein: CASSLSARTSGGAVTQYF
CDR3 DNA: TGTGCCAGCAGCTTATCAGCGCGGACTAGCGGGGGGGCGGTTACGCAGTATTTT

clone size: few
V gene: TRBV15
D gene: TRBD2
J gene: TRBJ2-3
CDR3 protein: CATSRAGLAGTDTQYF
CDR3 DNA: TGTGCCACCAGCAGAGCTGGACTAGCGGGCACAGATACGCAGTATTTT

clone size: -
V gene: TRBV20-1
D gene: -
J gene: TRBJ1-5
CDR3 protein: CSARSGVKDQPQHF
CDR3 DNA: TGCAGTGCTAGATCCGGCGTAAAGGATCAGCCCCAGCATTTT

clone size: few
V gene: TRBV5-5
D gene: -
J gene: TRBJ2-1
CDR3 protein: CASRPTLGGQESYNEQFF
CDR3 DNA: TGTGCCAGCAGGCCTACCCTCGGGGGGCAGGAGTCCTACAATGAGCAGTTCTTC

clone size: few
V gene: TRBV28
D gene: -
J gene: TRBJ2-7
CDR3 protein: CASSFPGANGYEQYF
CDR3 DNA: TGTGCCAGCAGTTTCCCAGGGGCGAATGGCTACGAGCAGTACTTC

clone size: -
V gene: TRBV28
D gene: -
J gene: TRBJ1-5
CDR3 protein: CASSSGTLNQPQHF
CDR3 DNA: TGTGCCAGCAGTTCCGGGACATTAAATCAGCCCCAGCATTTT

clone size: -
V gene: TRBV6-1
D gene: TRBD2
J gene: TRBJ2-1
CDR3 protein: CASRISGGSSYNEQFF
CDR3 DNA: TGTGCCAGCAGAATTTCGGGGGGGAGCTCCTACAATGAGCAGTTCTTC